A single sample gave rise to the 23 T cell receptor beta chains below, sequenced in a study of technical replicates of blood from a handful of donors. TCRdb keeps only in-frame clones here, not all; method: immunoSEQ multiplex PCR. Of over 80,000 clones listed, approximately 96% were seen once; the top ten hold about 0.39%. Sequences were obtained from T cells isolated from PBMCs. The receptors stem from a human donor in good health.

CDR3 bases: TGTGCCAGCAGCGTAGCCATCAGCGGAAGCTCCTACAATGAGCAGTTCTTC. It encodes CASSVAISGSSYNEQFF. The chain is built from TRBV9 and TRBJ2-1, with D possibly TRBD2 on 5 matching bases. Germline V gene data show CDR1 as SGDLS and CDR2 as YYNGEE. The CDR3 loop spans 17 amino acids. Deletions cut 0 bases from V and 0 bases from J, with 13 bases between.

The chain combines TRBV2 with TRBJ1-1; unclear D gene. Looked up from germline, CDR1 is SNHLY and CDR2 is FYNNEI. V was shortened by 4 bases and J by 3 bases, with 12 bases between the two germline ends. This CDR3 region has 14 residues. The CDR3 region has the DNA TGTGCCAGCAGTGGCTTTTTACAGTACACTGAAGCTTTCTTT. It is translated as CASSGFLQYTEAFF.

CDR3 nucleotides: TGTGCCAGCAGTGAAGCGAAACAGGGGCTAGCGGGAGACACCGGGGAGCTGTTTTTT. This translates into CASSEAKQGLAGDTGELFF. The chain is built from TRBV6-1 and TRBJ2-2; 10 bases map to TRBD2. The V segment lost 0 bases and the J segment 3 bases; nucleotides outside the gene matches: 10. Germline V gene lookup returns CDR1 MNHNS and CDR2 SASEGT. The CDR3 totals 19 residues.

The rearrangement links TRBV30 to TRBJ1-1, with a tentative D call TRBD1 (6 bases). Trimming shortened V by 4 bases and J by 3 bases, and 15 bases separated the two germline ends. Germline CDR1 GTSNPN, CDR2 SVGIG (reference sequence). This CDR3 contains 14 residues. Written as DNA, the CDR3 is TGTGCCTGGATTAGGGGGAGAGGGTACACTGAAGCTTTCTTT. The encoded protein is CAWIRGRGYTEAFF.

This chain connects TRBV28 to TRBJ2-3; D is possibly TRBD2 (5 bases). The CDR3 covers 12 residues. Trimming left V 5 bases short and J 10 bases short, with 13 bases between. CDR1 is MDHEN, CDR2 SYDVKM, per germline. As DNA, the CDR3 is TGTGCCAGCAGTCGGGCGGGTTTAGCGCAGTATTTT. Its translation is CASSRAGLAQYF.

V and J are TRBV19 and TRBJ2-7; 8 nucleotides align to TRBD2. The CDR3 spans 14 residues. Germline V CDR1 and CDR2: LNHDA, SQIVND (reference sequence). The ends lost 4 bases at V and 6 bases at J; junction bases unmatched: 8. Here the CDR3 reads CASSKRENLREQYF. In nucleotides, the CDR3 is TGTGCCAGTAGTAAGCGGGAGAACCTCCGCGAGCAGTACTTC.

The rearrangement joins TRBV13 to TRBJ2-1; 11 nucleotides agree with TRBD2. Germline CDR1 PRHDT, CDR2 FYEKMQ (reference sequence). J lost 10 bases, V lost 2 bases, and 7 bases had no gene match. CDR3 length: 15 amino acids. CDR3 sequence (DNA): TGTGCCAGCAGCTTAAGACTAGCGGGAATCAAGGAGCAGTTCTTC. Translated, it gives CASSLRLAGIKEQFF.

The chain has TRBV19 and TRBJ2-2, with D hard to call. In germline, CDR1 is LNHDA, CDR2 SQIVND (reference sequence). V gave up 2 bases and J gave up 0 bases, with 16 bases separating them. The CDR3 consists of 18 residues. The CDR3 bases are TGTGCCAGTAGTATAAGTTTCTGGAACAGAGCGAACACCGGGGAGCTGTTTTTT. Amino acid sequence: CASSISFWNRANTGELFF.

The rearrangement links TRBV6-6 to TRBJ1-1, with D perhaps matching TRBD1 (5 bases). Germline assignment: CDR1 MNHNY and CDR2 SVGAGI (reference sequence). V was pared by 6 bases and J by 3 bases, with 17 bases between. The CDR3 loop spans 15 amino acids. CDR3 amino acids: CASSYQSQGHTEAFF. The CDR3 DNA is TGTGCCAGCAGCTACCAGAGTCAGGGCCACACTGAAGCTTTCTTT.

This clone was counted once. This chain connects TRBV11-2 to TRBJ2-5; maybe TRBD2 (7 bases). There are 15 residues in the CDR3. V dropped 6 bases and J dropped 5 bases, with 19 bases sitting between them. Per germline, CDR1 SGHAT and CDR2 FQNNGV. The CDR3 DNA is TGTGCCAGCAGGTCCCCCGGGGGGCGGACGGAGACCCAGTACTTC. Encoded protein: CASRSPGGRTETQYF.

This chain links TRBV7-3 with TRBJ2-1, with a tentative D call TRBD2 (6 bases). The CDR3 is made up of 15 amino acids. Germline-derived CDR1 and CDR2 are SGHTA and FQGTGA. V lost 1 base to trimming and J lost 1 base, with 8 bases between them. CDR3 DNA: TGTGCCAGCAGCTTAAGCGGGATTTCCTACAATGAGCAGTTCTTC. This gives the protein CASSLSGISYNEQFF.

This chain links TRBV15 with TRBJ2-7; perhaps TRBD1 as D (6 bases). The CDR3 consists of 15 residues. The germline V and J ends were trimmed by 5 bases and 0 bases, with 14 bases remaining between them. CDR1 LNHNV and CDR2 YYDKDF come from the germline V gene (reference sequence). The CDR3 sequence: CATSGIGGHSYEQYF. CDR3 nucleotides: TGTGCCACCAGCGGGATTGGGGGACACTCCTACGAGCAGTACTTC.

This chain uses TRBV11-2 with TRBJ2-7; perhaps TRBD2 as D (6 bases). Germline V gene data show CDR1 as SGHAT and CDR2 as FQNNGV. V lost 5 bases and J lost 7, with 18 bases in between. The CDR3 covers 14 residues. CDR3 residues: CASSPTPLAGEQYF. CDR3 sequence (DNA): TGTGCCAGCAGCCCAACCCCACTAGCAGGGGAGCAGTACTTC.

This chain links TRBV6-5 with TRBJ2-7; TRBD1 matches at 7 bases. The germline V gene encodes CDR1 MNHEY and CDR2 SVGAGI. The trim removed 3 bases at V and 0 bases at J, leaving 8 bases unmatched. The CDR3 is 16 residues long. The CDR3: CASSYARTGDSYEQYF. DNA of the CDR3: TGTGCCAGCAGTTATGCACGGACAGGTGACTCCTACGAGCAGTACTTC.

This sequence joins TRBV28 and TRBJ1-2, with D perhaps matching TRBD1 (5 bases). CDR1 and CDR2 from the germline V gene are MDHEN and SYDVKM. Trimming removed 6 bases from V and 4 bases from J, with 21 bases in between. The CDR3 sequence is 16 residues long. The CDR3 reads CASSRAGTRYSYGYTF. CDR3 coding DNA: TGTGCCAGCAGCCGGGCGGGGACGAGGTATAGCTATGGCTACACCTTC.

The chain combines TRBV25-1 with TRBJ2-1; 8 nucleotides agree with TRBD1. J was trimmed by 6 bases and V by 5 bases; bases with no gene match: 6. The CDR3 totals 14 residues. Germline-derived CDR1 and CDR2 are MGHDK and SYGVNS. The CDR3 region is CASSRSRGRNEQFF. In DNA form, the CDR3 reads TGTGCCAGCAGTAGATCCAGGGGGCGCAATGAGCAGTTCTTC.

The chain uses TRBV5-4 and TRBJ2-5, with D possibly being TRBD1 (6 bases). The length of the CDR3 is 14 residues. Germline V gene lookup returns CDR1 SGHNT and CDR2 YYREEE (reference sequence). Trimming removed 2 bases from V and 0 bases from J, with 8 bases in between. The CDR3 is CASSLGQYQETQYF. CDR3 bases: TGTGCCAGCAGCTTAGGACAGTACCAAGAGACCCAGTACTTC.

This rearrangement joins TRBV19 to TRBJ1-2; 10 positions match TRBD1. With 8 bases clipped from V and 2 bases from J, the junction kept 5 bases outside the gene matches. Germline V gene lookup returns CDR1 LNHDA and CDR2 SQIVND (reference sequence). CDR3 length: 14 amino acids. CDR3 DNA: TGTGCCAGTGAAAGGGACAGGGGAAACTATGGCTACACCTTC. Translated: CASERDRGNYGYTF.

J is TRBJ2-7 and V is TRBV28; D unresolved. Per the germline V gene, CDR1 is MDHEN and CDR2 is SYDVKM. The CDR3 length is 12 residues. Deletions cut 3 bases from V and 1 base from J, with 4 bases between. The CDR3 is CASSFGSYEQYF. DNA for the CDR3: TGTGCCAGCAGTTTCGGGTCCTACGAGCAGTACTTC.

This chain connects TRBV7-9 to TRBJ2-3; 14 bases are shared with TRBD2. The CDR3 sequence is 19 residues long. Trimming removed 4 bases from V and 6 bases from J; junction bases left unmatched: 15. Germline CDR1 and CDR2: SEHNR and FQNEAQ (reference sequence). This CDR3 reads CASSSTGLAGDIRWDTQYF. The CDR3 DNA follows: TGTGCCAGCAGCTCTACGGGACTAGCGGGAGATATTAGGTGGGATACGCAGTATTTT.

V and J are TRBV7-8 and TRBJ2-1; TRBD2 matches at 9 bases. There are 15 residues in the CDR3. The ends lost 6 bases at V and 0 bases at J; junction bases unmatched: 3. Per the germline V gene, CDR1 is SGHVS and CDR2 is FQNEAQ. CDR3 sequence (DNA): TGTGCCAGCAGAAGCGGGAGGAACTCCTACAATGAGCAGTTCTTC. This gives the protein CASRSGRNSYNEQFF.

The chain couples TRBV4-1 to TRBJ2-2; 8 bases match TRBD1. CDR1 and CDR2 from the germline V gene are MGHRA and YSYEKL. Germline trimming cut 4 bases from V and 5 bases from J; bases unmatched to any gene: 9. The CDR3 is made up of 16 amino acids. CDR3 bases: TGCGCCAGCAGCCCCTGGACAGGGACGCAAACCGGGGAGCTGTTTTTT. It yields the protein CASSPWTGTQTGELFF.

The genes are TRBV19 and TRBJ2-4; 7 bases are shared with TRBD2. CDR1 LNHDA and CDR2 SQIVND come from the germline V gene (reference sequence). The CDR3 consists of 14 residues. V was clipped by 6 bases and J by 9 bases; unmatched bases: 11. The CDR3 protein is CASSLPMGGSIQYF. CDR3 sequence (DNA): TGTGCCAGTAGCCTCCCAATGGGAGGGAGCATTCAGTACTTC. The complete variable domain, with remaining parts taken from reference TRBV19 and TRBJ2-4, reads DGGITQSPKYLFRKEGQNVTLSCEQNLNHDAMYWYRQDPGQGLRLIYYSQIVNDFQKGDIAEGYSVSREKKESFPLTVTSAQKNPTAFYLCASSLPMGGSIQYFGAGTRLSVL.